These 25 T cell receptor beta chains were all obtained from the same sample, sequenced in a study of tumor and adjacent non-tumor tissue in lung cancer. A modified ARM-PCR protocol with three rounds of nested PCR amplified TCRbeta. Via MiXCR, TCRdb re-called the multiplex PCR reads, giving one row per CDR3 protein. The sample holds around 99,000 distinct CDR3 sequences, approximately 71% seen once. RNA was extracted from bulk tissue without any cell sorting. The specimen was lung tumor tissue. These receptors were obtained from a woman in her sixties with non-small cell lung cancer.

For this clonotype: With a much larger clone just one base away, this may be a read error. This chain uses TRBV5-4 with TRBJ1-2; no reliable D call. Trimming pared 1 base from V and 4 bases from J, leaving 14 bases between. There are 15 residues in the CDR3. The V gene's germline CDR1 is SGHNT and CDR2 YYREEE (reference sequence). The CDR3 loop is CASSLRKDGVYGYTF. The CDR3 coding sequence is TGTGCCAGCAGCTTGCGGAAGGATGGGGTCTATGGCTACACCTTC.

In the case of this clonotype: Just one base apart from a much larger clone, this may be a read error. For the CDR3, the DNA is TGCAGCATTGGCTCTATGGGGACCGGGGAGCTGTCTTTT. Protein sequence: CSIGSMGTGELSF. J is TRBJ2-2 and V is TRBV29-1; D assignment may be TRBD1 or TRBD2 (5 bases each). Germline CDR1 SQVTM, CDR2 ANQGSEA. CDR3 length: 13 amino acids.

Comment on this clonotype: The junction departs from the called germline gene at one end, perhaps through a read error. This chain connects TRBV4-1 to TRBJ1-5; the D is unclear. This CDR3 is 14 amino acids long. The V gene's germline CDR1 is MGHRA and CDR2 YSYEKL. CDR3 region: CASNQARSNQLQHF. DNA for the CDR3: TGCGCCAGCAACCAGGCAAGGAGCAATCAGCTCCAGCATTTT.

As regards this clonotype: As the CDR3 is not closed by the conserved phenylalanine or tryptophan, this likely results from a read error. The rearrangement uses TRBV20-1 and TRBJ1-6; perhaps TRBD1 as D (5 bases). The germline V gene encodes CDR1 DFQATT and CDR2 SNEGSKA (reference sequence). The CDR3 runs to 12 residues. V shed 7 bases and J shed 7 bases, with 11 bases lying between them. The CDR3 reads CSDGTFNSPLHS. CDR3 nucleotide sequence: TGCAGTGATGGGACCTTCAATTCACCCCTCCACTCA.

Remarks on this clonotype: Germline is not matched at one junction end, which may reflect a read error. The rearrangement joins TRBV4-3 to TRBJ2-5; TRBD1 matches at 7 bases. There are 16 residues in the CDR3. Germline V gene data show CDR1 as LGHNA and CDR2 as YSLEER. The CDR3: CASTQYFKGAAETQYF. The CDR3 nucleotides are TGCGCCAGCACCCAATATTTCAAGGGGGCCGCAGAGACCCAGTACTTC.

About this clonotype: The junction does not match germline at one end; this may be a read error. The chain carries TRBV11-1 and TRBJ1-1, with unresolved D. Germline V lookup: CDR1 SGHAT, CDR2 FQDESV (reference sequence). CDR3 length equals 15 residues. CDR3 in amino acids: CVSSSDPGHVTEAFF. The CDR3 nucleotides read TGTGTCAGCAGCTCCGATCCGGGCCACGTAACTGAAGCTTTCTTT. Full variable domain (outside the CDR3, taken from reference TRBV11-1 and TRBJ1-1): EAEVAQSPRYKITEKSQAVAFWCDPISGHATLYWYRQILGQGPELLVQFQDESVVDDSQLPKDRFSAERLKGVDSTLKIQPAELGDSAMYLCVSSSDPGHVTEAFFGQGTRLTVV.

Regarding this clonotype: A much larger clone differs by one base, so this may be a read error. This sequence joins TRBV29-1 and TRBJ1-6, with 9 bases identical to TRBD1. The CDR3 consists of 14 residues. J was trimmed by 6 bases and V by 6 bases; bases with no gene match: 6. Per germline, CDR1 SQVTM and CDR2 ANQGSEA. CDR3 DNA: TGCAGCGTGGAACGGGGACAGGGTAATTCACCCCTCCACTTT. Translation gives CSVERGQGNSPLHF. Drawing the rest from reference TRBV29-1 and TRBJ1-6, the complete variable domain is SAVISQKPSRDICQRGTSLTIQCQVDSQVTMMFWYRQQPGQSLTLIATANQGSEATYESGFVIDKFPISRPNLTFSTLTVSNMSPEDSSIYLCSVERGQGNSPLHFGNGTRLTVT.

Worth noting for this clonotype: A read error may produce the germline difference seen at one junction end. J is TRBJ2-5 and V is TRBV12-3 or TRBV12-4; TRBD2 matches at 7 bases. The CDR3 extends over 15 amino acids. CDR3 sequence: CASSPDSGNGETKYF. The CDR3 DNA reads as TGTGCCAGCAGTCCCGACAGCGGGAATGGGGAGACCAAGTACTTC.

This rearrangement joins TRBV28 to TRBJ1-6; D gene unclear. V was clipped by 6 bases and J by 8 bases, with 14 bases between them. The V gene's germline CDR1 is MDHEN and CDR2 SYDVKM. CDR3 length: 14 amino acids. CDR3 sequence: CASRPPGQHSPLHF. The CDR3 DNA sequence: TGTGCCAGCAGACCTCCGGGTCAGCATTCACCCCTCCACTTT.

The V and J genes are TRBV20-1 and TRBJ1-1; 9 bases match TRBD1. There are 15 residues in the CDR3. V dropped 6 bases and J dropped 1; count of bases not matched to a gene: 9. Germline loops: CDR1 DFQATT, CDR2 SNEGSKA (reference sequence). CDR3 DNA: TGCAGTGCCTTCCGCGAGGACAGGGGGAACACTGAAGCTTTCTTT. Translated, it gives CSAFREDRGNTEAFF.

A word on this clonotype: Mismatch with germline at one junction end may stem from a read error. The V and J genes are TRBV11-3 and TRBJ2-1; 11 positions match TRBD2. The CDR3 totals 15 residues. Per germline, CDR1 SGHNT and CDR2 YENEEA. CDR3: CTSEHLAGGANEQFF. In DNA, the CDR3 is TGTACCAGCGAGCACTTAGCGGGGGGGGCCAATGAGCAGTTCTTC.

This chain links TRBV7-2 with TRBJ2-2; D assignment may be TRBD1 or TRBD2 (5 bases each). Deletions cut 5 bases from V and 2 bases from J, with 9 bases between. Germline CDR1 is SGHTA and CDR2 is FQGNSA. This CDR3 has 14 amino acids. CDR3 protein: CASSRDLNTGELFF. The CDR3 bases are TGTGCCAGCAGCCGGGACCTAAACACCGGGGAGCTGTTTTTT.

The rearrangement joins TRBV12-5 to TRBJ2-5; possible D gene TRBD1, 6 bases. The CDR3 is made up of 14 amino acids. Germline CDR1 is LGHNT and CDR2 is FRNRAP. Trimming shortened V by 4 bases and J by 7 bases, and 16 bases separated the two germline ends. CDR3 amino acids: CASGSGPTRGTQYF. CDR3 DNA sequence: TGTGCTAGTGGTTCGGGGCCCACCAGGGGGACCCAGTACTTC.

A note on this clonotype: Being one base from a much bigger clone, this may be a read error. The genes are TRBV6-2 or TRBV6-3 and TRBJ1-5; perhaps TRBD1 as D (6 bases). Germline V gene sequence: CDR1 MNHEY, CDR2 SVGEGT. The CDR3 sequence is 12 residues long. The CDR3: CASSQGYQSQHF. The CDR3 DNA follows: TGTGCCAGCAGCCAGGGGTATCAGTCCCAGCATTTT.

The V gene is TRBV11-3, the J gene TRBJ2-1; 7 bases agree with TRBD2. The DNA end is a closer match to TRBJ2-7, so the J assignment may be wrong. This CDR3 contains 15 residues. The germline gives CDR1 SGHNT, CDR2 YENEEA. In nucleotides, the CDR3 is TGTGCCAGCGGTCGGGGCGGGGGTCAAGGCAATGAGCAGTACTTC. The encoded protein is CASGRGGGQGNEQYF.

A remark on this clonotype: A single base separates this from a much larger clone, so it may be a read error. In this CDR3 the conserved last residue, phenylalanine or tryptophan, is missing, so a read error is likely. The genes are TRBV6-1 and TRBJ1-2; no reliable D call. This CDR3 has 14 amino acids. V was cut by 4 bases and J by 1 base, with 10 bases left in between. The germline V gene has CDR1 MNHNS and CDR2 SASEGT. CDR3 sequence (DNA): TGTGCCAGCAGTGCCTCGACAAGTAACTATGGCTACACCTCC. This translates into CASSASTSNYGYTS.

Worth noting for this clonotype: A much larger clone lies one base from this, so it may be a read error. The chain is built from TRBV12-3 or TRBV12-4 and TRBJ1-6, with D unresolved. The CDR3 is 12 residues long. The CDR3 is CASSPAGSPLQF. The CDR3 DNA reads as TGTGCCAGCAGTCCGGCGGGTTCACCCCTCCAGTTT.

This clonotype was found a few times. Sequence at one end of the junction differs from germline and may be a read error. The rearrangement uses TRBV28 and TRBJ2-5, with 8 bases that match TRBD2. Germline V gene sequence: CDR1 MDHEN, CDR2 SYDVKM. This CDR3 comprises 15 residues. The CDR3 DNA is TGTGTCAGCAGTTACGCCGGACTAGCAGGAGAGACCCAGTACTTC. Translation: CVSSYAGLAGETQYF. The whole variable domain, filled in from reference TRBV28 and TRBJ2-5, reads DVKVTQSSRYLVKRTGEKVFLECVQDMDHENMFWYRQDPGLGLRLIYFSYDVKMKEKGDIPEGYSVSREKKERFSLILESASTNQTSMYLCVSSYAGLAGETQYFGPGTRLLVL.

This clonotype was counted a single time. This CDR3 is missing its conserved last phenylalanine or tryptophan, likely due to a read error. The V call is TRBV4-3, the J call TRBJ2-6; unclear D gene. The germline V gene has CDR1 LGHNA and CDR2 YSLEER. Trimming stripped 0 bases from V and 2 bases from J, with 2 bases between. There are 14 residues in the CDR3. CDR3 residues: CASSQDTGANVLTY. In nucleotides, the CDR3 is TGCGCCAGCAGCCAAGATACTGGGGCCAACGTCCTGACTTAC.

Only one count was recorded for this clonotype. The conserved phenylalanine or tryptophan is not found at the CDR3 terminus, so this likely reflects a read error. The V gene is TRBV20-1, the J gene TRBJ2-5; D is ambiguous. Looked up from germline, CDR1 is DFQATT and CDR2 is SNEGSKA (reference sequence). The CDR3 length is 14 residues. The V end was cut by 6 bases, the J end by 5 bases, with 19 bases between. CDR3 coding DNA: TGCAGTGCCCTAAAGAAGGAATCTTTGGAGACCCAGTACCTC. It is translated as CSALKKESLETQYL.

Points on this clonotype: Likely a read error: the CDR3 ends without its conserved phenylalanine or tryptophan. The V and J genes are TRBV11-3 and TRBJ2-7, with D perhaps TRBD1 (5 bases). The length of the CDR3 is 15 residues. Germline CDR1 is SGHNT and CDR2 is YENEEA. V lost 1 base and J 5 bases, leaving 15 bases between the germline ends. The CDR3 loop reads CASSLGSGIVDEQYL. CDR3 DNA sequence: TGTGCCAGCAGCTTAGGTTCAGGGATAGTCGACGAGCAGTACCTC.

The CDR3 loop is CSAAGNVIYF. In nucleotides, the CDR3 is TGCAGTGCGGCTGGAAACGTCATATATTTT. The rearrangement uses TRBV29-1 and TRBJ1-3, with D unresolved. This CDR3 is built from 10 residues. The V gene's germline CDR1 is SQVTM and CDR2 ANQGSEA.

Remarks on this clonotype: At one of its ends the junction is not consistent with the germline gene, which may arise from a read error. The chain uses TRBV20-1 and TRBJ2-5, with D unclear. CDR3 length: 13 residues. Germline CDR1 is DFQATT and CDR2 is SNEGSKA (reference sequence). CDR3 coding DNA: TGCAGTGTTAGATTTGGGTATCGAGAGACCAAGTACTTC. It encodes CSVRFGYRETKYF.

The chain couples TRBV28 to TRBJ2-7; weak D call: TRBD1 (5 bases). Germline lookup yields CDR1 MDHEN and CDR2 SYDVKM. V was trimmed by 5 bases and J by 0 bases, leaving 11 bases between them. This CDR3 contains 14 residues. CDR3 nucleotide sequence: TGTGCCAGCAGTCCCACAGGTTACTCCTACGAGCAGTACTTC. Amino acid sequence: CASSPTGYSYEQYF.

This clonotype appeared a single time. Germline is not matched at one junction end, which may reflect a read error. The CDR3 region has the DNA TGTAGTGTTAGGGCTAGCGGGAGGTCGAACACCGGGGAGCTGTTTTTT. Translated: CSVRASGRSNTGELFF. The chain joins TRBV20-1 to TRBJ2-2, with 11 bases matching TRBD2. Germline V lookup: CDR1 DFQATT, CDR2 SNEGSKA (reference sequence). The CDR3 runs 16 residues.